The present T cell receptor beta chain was sequenced within a study of blood T cell repertoires in COVID-19. Whole-study context: Acute-phase and convalescent COVID-19 samples originated in the United States, Italy and Spain. From T cells, B-cell-depleted T cells, or PBMCs came the material, which was cDNA or gDNA.

Per the study methods: Researchers report that nucleated cell counts were estimated from reference gene primer amplification. Measured with immunoSEQ multiplex PCR; TCRdb has only the in-frame clones, and not every one. The V and J calls and the clone size are those of that table, but D and trimming were determined from the DNA. The table includes 60,000 to 75,000 clones, about 80% detected once. The CDR3 has 19 residues. The V gene is TRBV1, the J gene TRBJ2-1; the table names TRBD2, a call not compared with the DNA. TRBV1 is assigned pseudogene status. Sequencing was performed on peripheral blood. The receptor's source is a human donor in a cohort sampled during active COVID-19. CDR3 bases: TGCACCAGGAAAACTGGAGGGCCAGAAGTTTTGAGCTCCTACAATGAGCAGTTCTTC. It translates to CTRKTGGPEVLSSYNEQFF.